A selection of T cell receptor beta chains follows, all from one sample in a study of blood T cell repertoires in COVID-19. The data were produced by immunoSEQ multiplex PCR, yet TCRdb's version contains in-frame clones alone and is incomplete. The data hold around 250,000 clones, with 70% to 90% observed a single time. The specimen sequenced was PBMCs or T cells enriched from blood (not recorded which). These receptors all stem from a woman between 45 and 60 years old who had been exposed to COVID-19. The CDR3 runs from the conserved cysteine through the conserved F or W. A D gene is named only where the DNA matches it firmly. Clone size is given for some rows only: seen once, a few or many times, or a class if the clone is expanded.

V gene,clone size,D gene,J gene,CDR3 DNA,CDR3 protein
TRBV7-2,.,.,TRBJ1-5,TGTGCCAGCAGCTTAGATGGACTAAATACGAATCAGCCCCAGCATTTT,CASSLDGLNTNQPQHF
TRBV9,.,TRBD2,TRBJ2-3,TGTGCCAGCAGCGTAGCTGGCGGGGGGGCCGCAGATACGCAGTATTTT,CASSVAGGGAADTQYF
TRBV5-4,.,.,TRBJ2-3,TGTGCCAGCAGCTCTACAGGGAGGGCAGATACGCAGTATTTT,CASSSTGRADTQYF
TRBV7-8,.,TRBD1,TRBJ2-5,TGTGCCAGCAGCTTGGGACAGGGCCAAGAGACCCAGTACTTC,CASSLGQGQETQYF
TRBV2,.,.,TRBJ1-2,TGTGCCAGCAGACCGGGGTCAACCTTC,CASRPGSTF
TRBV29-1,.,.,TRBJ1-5,TGCAGCGTTGGGGGAGTGCTGGGTCAGCCCCAGCATTTT,CSVGGVLGQPQHF
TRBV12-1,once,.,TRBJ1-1,TGTGCCAGCAGCGTACGGGACAGGGGGGATTCTTTCACTGAAGCTTTCTTT,CASSVRDRGDSFTEAFF
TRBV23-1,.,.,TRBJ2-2,TGCGCCAGCAGTCAATCGAGGGGCCAGGGGGGCACCGGGGAGCTGTTTTTT,CASSQSRGQGGTGELFF
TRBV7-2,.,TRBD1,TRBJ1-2,TGTGCCAGCAGCTCAGTAGGACAGGGTCCGCTTCGGTGGGGCTACACCTTC,CASSSVGQGPLRWGYTF
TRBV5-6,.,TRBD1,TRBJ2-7,TGTGCCAGCAGCGCGGGACAGGGTTACGAGCAGTACTTC,CASSAGQGYEQYF
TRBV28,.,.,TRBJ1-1,TGTGCCAGCAGTTTATTAGCCCGTGAAGCTTTCTTT,CASSLLAREAFF
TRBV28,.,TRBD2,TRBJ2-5,TGTGCCAGCAGTTCCCCCCTAGCGGGGGGCCAAGAGACCCAGTACTTC,CASSSPLAGGQETQYF
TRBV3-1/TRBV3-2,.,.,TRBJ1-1,TGTGCCAGCAGCGAGGGCGGGTACACTGAAGCTTTCTTT,CASSEGGYTEAFF
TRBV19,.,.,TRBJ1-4,TGTGCCAGTAGTTACAACGGGGCAACTAATGAAAAACTGTTTTTT,CASSYNGATNEKLFF
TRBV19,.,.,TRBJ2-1,TGTGCCAGTAGTATAGCCGACAACAATGAGCAGTTCTTC,CASSIADNNEQFF
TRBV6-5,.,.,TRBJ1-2,TGTGCCATCATGGCAGGGAACTATGGCTACACCTTC,CAIMAGNYGYTF
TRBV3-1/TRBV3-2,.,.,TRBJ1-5,TGTGCCAGCAGATCAGGAACTGGCAATCAGCCCCAGCATTTT,CASRSGTGNQPQHF
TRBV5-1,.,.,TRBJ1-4,TGCGCCAGCAGCTGGACACAGGCTAATGAAAAACTGTTTTTT,CASSWTQANEKLFF
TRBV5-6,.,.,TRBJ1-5,TGTGCCAGCAGCTTGGAAGGAGGGAGCGAGCCCCAGCATTTT,CASSLEGGSEPQHF
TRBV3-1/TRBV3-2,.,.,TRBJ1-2,TGTGCCAGCAGCCAAGGAGGAGGCTGGGGCTACACCTTC,CASSQGGGWGYTF
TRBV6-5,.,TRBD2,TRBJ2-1,TGTGCCAGCAAAACCGCGGGACTAGGCTACAATGAGCAGTTCTTC,CASKTAGLGYNEQFF
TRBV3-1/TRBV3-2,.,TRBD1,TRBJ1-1,TGTGCCAGCAGCCAGGGTGGGACAGGGGGAATAAGAGCTTTCTTT,CASSQGGTGGIRAFF
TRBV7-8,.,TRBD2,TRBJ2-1,TGTGCCAGCAGCCTTCTGACGGCGGGCGGGAGTGAGCAGTTCTTC,CASSLLTAGGSEQFF
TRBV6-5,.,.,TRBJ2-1,TGTGCCAGCAGTTTGGACAGCCGCAATGAGCAGTTCTTC,CASSLDSRNEQFF
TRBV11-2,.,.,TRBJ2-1,TGTGCCAGCAGCTTAGCCCCTCTTCTTGATGAGCAGTTCTTC,CASSLAPLLDEQFF
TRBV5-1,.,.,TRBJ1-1,TGCGCCAGCAGCTATTCGGGTGTGAACACTGAAGCTTTCTTT,CASSYSGVNTEAFF
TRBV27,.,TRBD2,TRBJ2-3,TGTGCCAGCTCCTCCCTCGGGACTAGCGGGGGGGCGGTAGATACGCAGTATTTT,CASSSLGTSGGAVDTQYF
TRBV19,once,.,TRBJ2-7,TGTGCCAGTAGTGGGGACACCTACGAGCAGTACTTC,CASSGDTYEQYF
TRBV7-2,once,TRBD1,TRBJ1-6,TGTGCCAGCAGCTCCGACAGGGCCTCACCCCTCCACTTT,CASSSDRASPLHF
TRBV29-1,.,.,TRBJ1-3,TGCAGCGTTGAAGGCAGGGCCGGCTCTGGAAACACCATATATTTT,CSVEGRAGSGNTIYF
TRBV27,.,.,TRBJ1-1,TGTGCCAGCAGTCCCCCCCGGGGGTTAGGGAACACTGAAGCTTTCTTT,CASSPPRGLGNTEAFF
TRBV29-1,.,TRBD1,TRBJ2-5,TGCAGCGTCCGGACAGGTACTCAAGAGACCCAGTACTTC,CSVRTGTQETQYF
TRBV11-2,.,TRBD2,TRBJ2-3,TGTGCCAGCAGCTTACCGTCTGCAGCGGGGCATCGCACAGATACGCAGTATTTT,CASSLPSAAGHRTDTQYF
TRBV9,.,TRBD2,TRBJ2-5,TGTGCCAGCACCAAGCGGGGGTCGCGGGTAGAGACCCAGTACTTC,CASTKRGSRVETQYF
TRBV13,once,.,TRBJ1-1,TGTGCCAGCAGCTTACTTCGGACACGAGCTACAAACACTGAAGCTTTCTTT,CASSLLRTRATNTEAFF
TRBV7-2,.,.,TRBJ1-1,TGTGCCAGCAGCTTAGCGGTAGGGGTGGGGAACACTGAAGCTTTCTTT,CASSLAVGVGNTEAFF
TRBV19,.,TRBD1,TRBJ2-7,TGTGCCAGTACCAGGCCCCGGGACAGGAGCTCCTACGAGCAGTACTTC,CASTRPRDRSSYEQYF
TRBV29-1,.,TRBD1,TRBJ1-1,TGCAGCGTTTCAGACAGGGTGAGCGCTTTCTTT,CSVSDRVSAFF
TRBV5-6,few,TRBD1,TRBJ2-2,TGTGCCAGCAGCTCAGACAGGGTCGGCGGGGAGCTGTTTTTT,CASSSDRVGGELFF
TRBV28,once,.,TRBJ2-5,TGTGCCAGCAGTTCCGGACTATTAGAGACCCAGTACTTC,CASSSGLLETQYF
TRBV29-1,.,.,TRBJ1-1,TGCAGCGCCTGGGGAGCGGTGAACACTGAAGCTTTCTTT,CSAWGAVNTEAFF
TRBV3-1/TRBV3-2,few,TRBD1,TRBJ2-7,TGTGCCAGCAGCCAACTTACCCAGGGGGCCTCCTACGAGCAGTACTTC,CASSQLTQGASYEQYF
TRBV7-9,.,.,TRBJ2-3,TGTGCCAGCAGCCTCCGACAGGTGGGCTTCACAGATACGCAGTATTTT,CASSLRQVGFTDTQYF
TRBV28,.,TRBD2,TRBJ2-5,TGTGCCAGCAGCCCTAGCGGGGGCGGAAAGACCCAGTACTTC,CASSPSGGGKTQYF
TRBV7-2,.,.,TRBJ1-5,TGTGCCAGCAGCTTAGTGGGCAGTTTCGGCGATCAGCCCCAGCATTTT,CASSLVGSFGDQPQHF
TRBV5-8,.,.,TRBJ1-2,TGTGCCAGCAGCTTGCGGCAGGGAAGAGGCTATGGCTACACCTTC,CASSLRQGRGYGYTF
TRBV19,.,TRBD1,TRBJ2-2,TGTGCCAGTAGTATTCTCGGACAGGGAGGGGAGCTGTTTTTT,CASSILGQGGELFF